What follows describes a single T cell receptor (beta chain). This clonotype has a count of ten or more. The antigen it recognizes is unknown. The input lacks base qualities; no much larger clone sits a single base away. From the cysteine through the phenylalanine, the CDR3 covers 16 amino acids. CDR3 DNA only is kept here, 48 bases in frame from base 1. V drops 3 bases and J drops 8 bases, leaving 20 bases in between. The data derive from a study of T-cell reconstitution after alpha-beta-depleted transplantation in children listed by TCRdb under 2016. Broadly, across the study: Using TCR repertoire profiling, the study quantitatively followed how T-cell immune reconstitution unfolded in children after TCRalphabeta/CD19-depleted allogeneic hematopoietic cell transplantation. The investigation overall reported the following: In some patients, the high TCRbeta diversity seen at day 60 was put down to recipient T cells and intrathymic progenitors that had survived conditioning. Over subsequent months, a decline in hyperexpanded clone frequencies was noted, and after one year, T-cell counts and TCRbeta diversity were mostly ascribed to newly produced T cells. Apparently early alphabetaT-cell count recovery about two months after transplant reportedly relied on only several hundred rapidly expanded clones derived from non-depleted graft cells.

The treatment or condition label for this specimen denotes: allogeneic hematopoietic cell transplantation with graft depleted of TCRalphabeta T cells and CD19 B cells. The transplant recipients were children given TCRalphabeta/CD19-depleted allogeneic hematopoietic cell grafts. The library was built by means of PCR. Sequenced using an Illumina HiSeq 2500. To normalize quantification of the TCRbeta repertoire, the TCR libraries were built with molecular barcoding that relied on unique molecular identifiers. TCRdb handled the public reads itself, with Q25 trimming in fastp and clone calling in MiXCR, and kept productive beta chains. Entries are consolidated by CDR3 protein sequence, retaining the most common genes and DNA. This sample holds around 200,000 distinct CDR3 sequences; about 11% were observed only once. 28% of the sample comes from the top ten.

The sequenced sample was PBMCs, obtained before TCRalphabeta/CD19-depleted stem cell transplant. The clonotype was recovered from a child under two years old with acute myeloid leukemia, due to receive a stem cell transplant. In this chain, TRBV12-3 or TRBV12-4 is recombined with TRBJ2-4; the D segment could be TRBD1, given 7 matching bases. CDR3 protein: CASSLGDGGGVDIQYF. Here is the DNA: TGTGCCAGCAGTTTGGGTGATGGAGGGGGCGTAGACATTCAGTACTTC.